Listed here are 12 T cell receptor beta chains from one sample, sequenced in a study of blood T cell repertoires in COVID-19. The method was immunoSEQ multiplex PCR; TCRdb's version includes in-frame clones alone and lacks a portion of them. The sample contains some 180,000 clones, around 90% of which appear only once. Sequenced sample: peripheral blood. These receptors were collected from a man aged 55 to 70 with active or convalescent COVID-19.

V and J are TRBV3-1 (or the pseudogene TRBV3-2) and TRBJ1-1, with a weak D call TRBD1 (6 bases). CDR3 length equals 15 residues. Looked up from germline, CDR1 is LGHDT and CDR2 is YNNKEL (reference sequence). The germline V and J ends were trimmed by 0 bases and 4 bases, with 12 bases remaining between them. The CDR3 reads CASSQEGGASTEAFF. The CDR3 coding sequence is TGTGCCAGCAGCCAAGAAGGGGGGGCGAGCACTGAAGCTTTCTTT.

The chain links TRBV24-1 to TRBJ1-4, with TRBD1 matching over 8 bases. Trimming took 7 bases from V and 6 from J; bases not matched to a gene: 9. The germline V gene has CDR1 KGHDR and CDR2 SFDVKD. The CDR3 totals 15 residues. This chain's CDR3 is CATSDPRGPDEKLFF. For the CDR3, the DNA is TGTGCCACCAGCGACCCCAGGGGGCCGGATGAAAAACTGTTTTTT.

V is TRBV4-1 and J is TRBJ1-5; 7 bases map to TRBD1. Germline V lookup: CDR1 MGHRA, CDR2 YSYEKL. The CDR3 runs 15 residues. V gave up 4 bases and J gave up 1 base; unmatched junction bases: 4. The CDR3: CASSPQTGSNQPQHF. The CDR3 bases are TGCGCCAGCAGCCCACAGACAGGGAGCAATCAGCCCCAGCATTTT.

The chain employs TRBV27 and TRBJ2-7; D is undetermined. The germline gives CDR1 MNHEY, CDR2 SMNVEV (reference sequence). Trimming took 0 bases from V and 3 from J, leaving 9 bases between them. The CDR3 is made up of 14 amino acids. The CDR3 DNA follows: TGTGCCAGCAGTTTATCGGAACAGAACTACGAGCAGTACTTC. The encoded protein is CASSLSEQNYEQYF.

This clone was counted a few times. The CDR3, as DNA: TGTGCCAGCAGCCCGACCCGGGACATCTATGGCTACACCTTC. This encodes CASSPTRDIYGYTF. V is TRBV3-1 (or the pseudogene TRBV3-2) and J is TRBJ1-2; the D gene is possibly TRBD1 (6 bases). This CDR3 has 14 amino acids. Germline lookup yields CDR1 LGHDT and CDR2 YNNKEL (reference sequence). Trimming pared 4 bases from V and 4 bases from J, leaving 13 bases between.

This chain joins TRBV3-1 (or the pseudogene TRBV3-2) and TRBJ1-6, with D possibly TRBD1 on 5 matching bases. V dropped 4 bases and J dropped 10 bases, with 17 bases sitting between them. This CDR3 region has 15 residues. The germline CDR1 and CDR2 sequences are LGHDT and YNNKEL (reference sequence). The CDR3 sequence is CASSPWGGVGSPLHF. The DNA for the CDR3 is TGTGCCAGCAGCCCTTGGGGGGGTGTGGGATCACCCCTCCACTTT.

This chain links TRBV7-3 with TRBJ1-1, with D uncertain. Germline CDR1 SGHTA, CDR2 FQGTGA. The CDR3 runs to 13 residues. The V end lost 4 bases, the J end lost 1 base, and 7 bases lay between the germline ends. In DNA, the CDR3 is TGTGCCAGCAGCTCCCAGTCGAACACTGAAGCTTTCTTT. It translates to CASSSQSNTEAFF.

The rearrangement links TRBV14 to TRBJ2-4; 7 nucleotides match TRBD1. J lost 2 bases, V lost 3 bases, and 4 bases had no gene match. Germline V CDR1 and CDR2: SGHDN, FVKESK. The CDR3 is made up of 15 amino acids. Here the CDR3 reads CASSHLTGTKNIQYF. CDR3 DNA: TGTGCCAGCAGCCACTTGACAGGGACCAAAAACATTCAGTACTTC.

As to this clone: The junction departs from the called germline gene at one end, perhaps through a read error. The V call is TRBV27, the J call TRBJ2-1; maybe TRBD1 (5 bases). Germline CDR1 reads MNHEY; CDR2 reads SMNVEV (reference sequence). The CDR3 length is 15 residues. The CDR3, as DNA: TGTGCCAGCAGTTGGATTGACAGTTTCTACATTGAGCAGTTCTTC. This gives the protein CASSWIDSFYIEQFF.

This clone occurred many times. CDR3 residues: CAISDLYGGNYGYTF. The CDR3 coding sequence is TGTGCCATCAGTGATCTGTATGGAGGGAACTATGGCTACACCTTC. This chain uses TRBV10-3 with TRBJ1-2; D gene unclear. Trimming removed 3 bases at V and 2 bases at J, with 13 bases between. Germline V CDR1 and CDR2: ENHRY, SYGVKD. The CDR3 runs to 15 residues.

This clone was counted only a few times. The J gene is TRBJ1-2, the V gene TRBV5-6; no definite D call. Germline values: CDR1 SGHDT, CDR2 YYEEEE. CDR3 size: 16 residues. Deletions cut 0 bases from V and 0 bases from J, with 12 bases between. The CDR3 DNA reads as TGTGCCAGCAGCTTGGGATTCCTAGGTCCTAACTATGGCTACACCTTC. This translates into CASSLGFLGPNYGYTF.

The rearrangement joins TRBV4-1 to TRBJ1-2; weak D call: TRBD1 (6 bases). CDR3 length: 15 residues. Germline V gene data show CDR1 as MGHRA and CDR2 as YSYEKL. Trimming removed 0 bases at V and 4 bases at J, with 12 bases between. The CDR3 DNA reads TGCGCCAGCAGCCAAGATGCCCCACAGGGCTATGGCTACACCTTC. Residues: CASSQDAPQGYGYTF.